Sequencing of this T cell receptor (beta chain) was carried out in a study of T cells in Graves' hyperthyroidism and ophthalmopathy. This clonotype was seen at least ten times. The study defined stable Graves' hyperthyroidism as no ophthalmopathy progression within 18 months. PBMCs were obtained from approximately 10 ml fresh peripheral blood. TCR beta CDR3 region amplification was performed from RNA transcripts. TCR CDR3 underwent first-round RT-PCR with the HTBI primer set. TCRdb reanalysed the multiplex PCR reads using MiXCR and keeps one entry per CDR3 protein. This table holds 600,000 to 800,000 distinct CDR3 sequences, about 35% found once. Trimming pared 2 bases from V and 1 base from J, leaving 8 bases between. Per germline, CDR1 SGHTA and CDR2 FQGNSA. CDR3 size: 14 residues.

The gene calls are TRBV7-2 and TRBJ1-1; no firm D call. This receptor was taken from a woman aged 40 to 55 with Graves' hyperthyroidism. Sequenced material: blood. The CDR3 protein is CASSLWSTNTEAFF. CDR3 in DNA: TGTGCCAGCAGCTTATGGTCGACGAACACTGAAGCTTTCTTT.